This is a list of T cell receptor beta chains from one sample in a study of blood T cell repertoires in COVID-19. The assay was immunoSEQ multiplex PCR, and TCRdb's table has in-frame clones only and misses some. The sample lists roughly 420,000 clones, roughly 90% occurring once. The specimen was PBMCs or T cells enriched from blood (not recorded which). These receptors were collected from a woman aged 25-40 years with acute COVID-19. Each CDR3 is given with its conserved first and last residue. The order of the fields is D gene, V gene, clone size, J gene, CDR3 protein, CDR3 DNA. The D gene is left open where the match is weak. Part of the rows lack a size; the others show once, few, many or a class for expanded clones.

d_gene: TRBD1
v_gene: TRBV5-3
abundance: -
j_gene: TRBJ1-1
CDR3aa: CARSFKPGTGGRFVTEAFF
CDR3nt: TGTGCCAGAAGCTTCAAACCCGGGACAGGGGGCAGGTTTGTCACTGAAGCTTTCTTT

d_gene: TRBD2
v_gene: TRBV10-1
abundance: -
j_gene: TRBJ2-5
CDR3aa: CASSESGGKDLETQYF
CDR3nt: TGCGCCAGCAGTGAGAGCGGGGGTAAAGATTTGGAGACCCAGTACTTC

d_gene: -
v_gene: TRBV12-3/TRBV12-4
abundance: once
j_gene: TRBJ1-3
CDR3aa: CASSFSAGNTIYF
CDR3nt: TGTGCCAGCAGTTTCTCGGCTGGAAACACCATATATTTT

d_gene: -
v_gene: TRBV20-1
abundance: -
j_gene: TRBJ1-2
CDR3aa: CSASRRPGSDGYTF
CDR3nt: TGCAGTGCTAGTAGAAGACCAGGGTCGGATGGCTACACCTTC

d_gene: TRBD2
v_gene: TRBV7-2
abundance: -
j_gene: TRBJ2-7
CDR3aa: CASSLTLAGGHSYEQYF
CDR3nt: TGTGCCAGCAGCTTAACCCTAGCGGGGGGTCATTCCTACGAGCAGTACTTC

d_gene: -
v_gene: TRBV29-1
abundance: once
j_gene: TRBJ1-1
CDR3aa: CSVLTGNTEAFF
CDR3nt: TGCAGCGTTCTTACAGGGAACACTGAAGCTTTCTTT

d_gene: TRBD1
v_gene: TRBV18
abundance: -
j_gene: TRBJ1-4
CDR3aa: CASSRTGLRSSANEKLFF
CDR3nt: TGTGCCAGCTCACGGACAGGGCTTAGGTCGTCGGCTAATGAAAAACTGTTTTTT

d_gene: -
v_gene: TRBV10-3
abundance: -
j_gene: TRBJ1-5
CDR3aa: CAISESGAGSNQPQHF
CDR3nt: TGTGCCATCAGTGAGTCGGGGGCAGGGAGCAATCAGCCCCAGCATTTT

d_gene: TRBD1
v_gene: TRBV7-3
abundance: -
j_gene: TRBJ1-4
CDR3aa: CASSSPPPGQGPATNEKLFF
CDR3nt: TGTGCCAGCAGCTCCCCCCCTCCGGGACAGGGGCCTGCAACTAATGAAAAACTGTTTTTT

d_gene: -
v_gene: TRBV5-6
abundance: -
j_gene: TRBJ2-7
CDR3aa: CASSFGGSYEQYF
CDR3nt: TGTGCCAGCAGTTTTGGCGGCTCCTACGAGCAGTACTTC